These T cell receptor beta chains were read from a single sample in a study of CD4 T cells in relation to SARS-CoV-2 and coronaviruses. Profiled with immunoSEQ multiplex PCR; TCRdb holds only in-frame clones, not every one. In the table there are tens of thousands of clones, roughly 90% of which are singletons. Sample: memory CD4+ T cells from PBMCs. All receptors derive from an adult with COVID-19. Both conserved end residues are trimmed from each CDR3.

CDR3aa	v_gene	j_gene
ASSIGGGSEKLF	TRBV19	TRBJ1-4
SVSRAAGGAYEQY	TRBV29-1	TRBJ2-7
ASSPSGGPPGETQY	TRBV18	TRBJ2-5
ASSPLGLRTEQPQH	TRBV18	TRBJ1-5
ASSVASGGSYNSPLH	TRBV9	TRBJ1-6
ASSPSPAGGGTEAF	TRBV18	TRBJ1-1
ASSAMTGVGAGELF	TRBV6-4	TRBJ2-2
ATSNQGNTEAF	TRBV24-1	TRBJ1-1
ASIDLFGGRGENYGYT	TRBV19	TRBJ1-2
ASSGQETQY	TRBV7-2	TRBJ2-5
ASSVLPGAGGSNTGELF	TRBV9	TRBJ2-2
ASSQRTGEIYEQY	TRBV6-5	TRBJ2-7
ASNMNTEAF	TRBV2	TRBJ1-1
ASRQHGPTLLGYT	TRBV6-5	TRBJ1-2
ASSFRQTSTDTQY	TRBV5-6	TRBJ2-3
ASSPLGTDTLKVTGELF	TRBV5-1	TRBJ2-2
ASSESGTVNEKLF	TRBV6-1	TRBJ1-4
ASSFGLAPDTQY	TRBV7-2	TRBJ2-3
ASSYGTKRNYGYT	TRBV6-5	TRBJ1-2
ASSPRSRMDTEAF	TRBV7-9	TRBJ1-1
ASSEGAGGAGANVLT	TRBV6-1	TRBJ2-6
ASSLAGIQETQY	TRBV7-2	TRBJ2-5
ASSVGVGRETQY	TRBV9	TRBJ2-5
ASSPTWGTQNTEAF	TRBV18	TRBJ1-1
ASSSQQGGVETQY	TRBV5-1	TRBJ2-5
ASSVLSGGAGDTQY	TRBV9	TRBJ2-3
AAGTDTQY	TRBV10-2	TRBJ2-3
ASSYPRTGGNGELF	TRBV6-2/TRBV6-3	TRBJ2-2
ASSEEGSITEAF	TRBV25-1	TRBJ1-1
ASSEAGLAGGHSIADTQY	TRBV2	TRBJ2-3
ASSPDRGYSPLH	TRBV6-6	TRBJ1-6
ASSIGRNTGELF	TRBV19	TRBJ2-2
ASSLMTGGPGELF	TRBV5-4	TRBJ2-2
ASSQSVKRLAGVVAKNIQY	TRBV23-1	TRBJ2-4
ASSFRGNEKLF	TRBV12-3/TRBV12-4	TRBJ1-4
ATSTEETQY	TRBV15	TRBJ2-5
ASSVTRTNTEAF	TRBV28	TRBJ1-1
ASSEWGGLNTEAF	TRBV6-1	TRBJ1-1
ASTLGLAADTQY	TRBV7-2	TRBJ2-3
ASSLAAAGANEKLF	TRBV7-9	TRBJ1-4
ASSWGQDRNQPQH	TRBV7-2	TRBJ1-5
SPLKAAETQY	TRBV29-1	TRBJ2-5
ASSTSGGETGELF	TRBV19	TRBJ2-2
ASSGEGLYGYT	TRBV9	TRBJ1-2
ASSSGTVNTEAF	TRBV28	TRBJ1-1
ASSPTGSSYEQY	TRBV5-1	TRBJ2-7
AISDPQDSTNEKLF	TRBV10-3	TRBJ1-4
ASSDGQGGNTIY	TRBV6-1	TRBJ1-3
ASSLTENEQF	TRBV3-1/TRBV3-2	TRBJ2-1